This TCR beta chain emerged from a study of vaccination and CD4 T cells after COVID-19. Sequencing of DNA taken from cultured CD4+ T cells relied on the Oncomine TCR Beta short-read assay. TCRdb fed the PCR reads into MiXCR, producing one record per CDR3 protein. The sample yields approximately 4,900 distinct CDR3 sequences, about 44% seen once. After removal of 4 bases from V and 3 bases from J, the junction contained 6 bases not matched to a gene. The germline CDR1 and CDR2 sequences are LGHNA and YNFKEQ. This CDR3 contains 15 residues. About this clonotype: Its specificity is unknown.

Treatment noted: approximately 11-day PBMC culture with coronavirus spike peptide pools or control peptides (ViraFEST assay). The origin of this receptor is a human donor who had recovered from COVID-19. The source material was CD4+ T cells from blood, cultured in vitro, sampled after SARS-CoV-2 vaccination. This chain links TRBV4-2 with TRBJ2-7, with 10 nucleotides matching TRBD1. The CDR3 loop reads CASSRETGGGYEQYF. In DNA form, the CDR3 reads TGTGCCAGCAGCCGCGAGACAGGGGGCGGCTACGAGCAGTACTTC.